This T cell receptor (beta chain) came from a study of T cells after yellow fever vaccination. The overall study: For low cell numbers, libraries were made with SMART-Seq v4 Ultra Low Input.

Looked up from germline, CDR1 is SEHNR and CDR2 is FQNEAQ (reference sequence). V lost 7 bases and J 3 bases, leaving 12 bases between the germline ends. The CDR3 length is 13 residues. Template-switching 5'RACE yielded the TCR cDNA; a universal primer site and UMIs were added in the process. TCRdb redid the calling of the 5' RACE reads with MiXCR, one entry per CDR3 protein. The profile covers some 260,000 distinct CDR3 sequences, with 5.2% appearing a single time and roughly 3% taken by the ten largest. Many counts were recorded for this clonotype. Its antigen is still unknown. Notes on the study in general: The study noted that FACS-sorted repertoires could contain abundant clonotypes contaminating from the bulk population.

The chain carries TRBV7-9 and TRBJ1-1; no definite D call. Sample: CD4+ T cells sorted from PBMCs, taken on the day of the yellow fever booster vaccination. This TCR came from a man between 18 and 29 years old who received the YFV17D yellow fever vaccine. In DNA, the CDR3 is TGTGCCAGCACCCCCAGAGAGGACACTGAAGCTTTCTTT. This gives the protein CASTPREDTEAFF.